The 23 T cell receptor beta chains presented below share a single source sample, sequenced in a study of T-cell reconstitution after alpha-beta-depleted transplantation in children. TCRbeta library preparation incorporated unique molecular identifiers. TCRdb redid the calling of the PCR reads with MiXCR, one entry per CDR3 protein. The sample lists 450,000 to 500,000 distinct CDR3 sequences; 9.5% to 15% were seen once. This material consisted of PBMCs from the stem cell graft donor, taken from the stem cell graft. The receptors come from a human donor who donated a stem cell graft to a child with combined immunodeficiency.

V gene TRBV7-9 combines with J gene TRBJ2-3, with TRBD1 as a possible D gene (6 bases). The CDR3 runs to 16 residues. V dropped 5 bases and J dropped 2 bases, with 17 bases sitting between them. Germline CDR1 is SEHNR and CDR2 is FQNEAQ (reference sequence). CDR3 nucleotide sequence: TGTGCCAGCAGCCCACCGGGATCAGGGGTCACAGATACGCAGTATTTT. As protein: CASSPPGSGVTDTQYF.

This clonotype has more than one count but fewer than ten. The gene calls are TRBV7-8 and TRBJ2-1; 8 bases map to TRBD1. There are 13 residues in the CDR3. Germline lookup yields CDR1 SGHVS and CDR2 FQNEAQ. V lost 8 bases, J lost 2 bases, and 2 bases stayed unmatched. The CDR3 protein is CASRDRTYNEQFF. The DNA for the CDR3 is TGTGCCAGCCGGGACAGGACCTACAATGAGCAGTTCTTC.

The V call is TRBV10-3, the J call TRBJ2-7, with 10 bases that match TRBD2. CDR1 and CDR2 (germline): ENHRY, SYGVKD. The CDR3 consists of 14 residues. Trimming removed 2 bases from V and 5 bases from J; junction bases left unmatched: 3. The CDR3 DNA follows: TGTGCCATCAGTGAGAGCGGGGGGGCCGACGAGCAGTACTTC. Amino acid sequence: CAISESGGADEQYF.

This clonotype has ten or more counts. The rearrangement links TRBV9 to TRBJ2-2; D unclear. This CDR3 has 12 residues. The V and J ends lost 0 bases and 5 bases respectively, with 2 bases between them. Germline V gene data show CDR1 as SGDLS and CDR2 as YYNGEE. CDR3 sequence (DNA): TGTGCCAGCAGCGTAGTAACCGGGGAGCTGTTTTTT. Translated: CASSVVTGELFF. Combining the CDR3 with reference TRBV9 and TRBJ2-2 gives the whole variable domain DSGVTQTPKHLITATGQRVTLRCSPRSGDLSVYWYQQSLDQGLQFLIQYYNGEERAKGNILERFSAQQFPDLHSELNLSSLELGDSALYFCASSVVTGELFFGEGSRLTVL.

This clonotype occurred a few times. The chain links TRBV6-1 to TRBJ2-1, with unresolved D. The germline V gene has CDR1 MNHNS and CDR2 SASEGT. V was clipped by 4 bases and J by 0 bases, with 13 bases between them. The CDR3 runs 16 residues. CDR3 sequence (DNA): TGTGCCAGCAGTGCTGCGGACCTTTCCTCCTACAATGAGCAGTTCTTC. It encodes CASSAADLSSYNEQFF.

This clonotype occurred many times. The chain combines TRBV25-1 with TRBJ1-2; TRBD1 might be the D (6 bases). Germline V gene data show CDR1 as MGHDK and CDR2 as SYGVNS. With 6 bases removed from V and 3 bases from J, the gap between germline ends came to 11 bases. The CDR3 length is 13 residues. The CDR3 is CASRRGTDYGYTF. CDR3 DNA sequence: TGTGCCAGCAGGAGGGGGACGGACTATGGCTACACCTTC.

This clonotype was seen more than once but under ten times. The chain recombines TRBV6-5 with TRBJ2-3; maybe TRBD2 (5 bases). This CDR3 has 16 residues. V lost 3 bases and J lost 3, with 16 bases in between. Germline V gene sequence: CDR1 MNHEY, CDR2 SVGAGI. CDR3: CASSYGSPTGTDTQYF. The CDR3 coding sequence is TGTGCCAGCAGTTATGGCAGCCCAACGGGGACAGATACGCAGTATTTT.

The CDR3 DNA reads as TGTGCCAGCAGCCCGACTAGCGGGGAACAAGAGACCCAGTACTTC. This gives the protein CASSPTSGEQETQYF. The rearrangement links TRBV7-3 to TRBJ2-5, with TRBD2 matching over 11 bases. Losses at the gene ends were 5 bases for V and 2 bases for J; bases not matched to a gene: 4. The CDR3 is made up of 15 amino acids. Germline V gives CDR1 SGHTA, CDR2 FQGTGA.

The V gene is TRBV7-2, the J gene TRBJ2-3; unclear D gene. Germline assignment: CDR1 SGHTA and CDR2 FQGNSA. V gave up 3 bases and J gave up 0 bases, with 13 bases separating them. The length of the CDR3 is 16 residues. This CDR3 reads CASSLSFGYSTDTQYF. In DNA, the CDR3 is TGTGCCAGCAGCTTGAGTTTCGGTTATAGCACAGATACGCAGTATTTT.

In this sample, this clonotype turned up many times. This chain joins TRBV12-3 or TRBV12-4 and TRBJ2-2; TRBD1 is a possible D gene (5 bases). This CDR3 comprises 14 residues. Trimming pared 5 bases from V and 4 bases from J, leaving 11 bases between. The CDR3 bases are TGTGCCAGCAGTCCTAATACAGGCACCGGGGAGCTGTTTTTT. This sequence encodes CASSPNTGTGELFF.

This chain connects TRBV12-3 or TRBV12-4 to TRBJ2-1; 12 bases fit TRBD2. V was clipped by 3 bases and J by 7 bases; unmatched bases: 10. The CDR3 runs to 17 residues. The CDR3 here is CASSFRTSGAIKNEQFF. CDR3 nucleotides: TGTGCCAGCAGTTTCCGGACTAGCGGGGCCATAAAAAATGAGCAGTTCTTC.

This clonotype was seen repeatedly, ten times or more. This chain uses TRBV12-3 or TRBV12-4 with TRBJ2-7; no definite D call. Trimming shortened V by 3 bases and J by 5 bases, and 17 bases separated the two germline ends. The CDR3 has 15 amino acids. The CDR3 sequence: CASSFSNKPSNEQYF. The CDR3 DNA sequence: TGTGCCAGCAGTTTCTCCAACAAGCCGTCCAACGAGCAGTACTTC.

This clonotype appeared a few times. J is TRBJ2-3 and V is TRBV12-3 or TRBV12-4; 8 bases fit TRBD2. After removal of 5 bases from V and 3 bases from J, the junction contained 7 bases not matched to a gene. The CDR3 has 15 residues. CDR3: CASSPSGPGTDTQYF. The CDR3 DNA reads as TGTGCCAGCAGTCCTAGCGGGCCAGGGACAGATACGCAGTATTTT.

The chain couples TRBV9 to TRBJ1-1; weak D call: TRBD1 (6 bases). CDR1 and CDR2 from the germline V gene are SGDLS and YYNGEE. CDR3 length: 15 residues. Between the trimmed V and J ends, which lost 4 bases and 2 bases, there was a span of 15 bases. The chain's CDR3 is CASSLRGHSNTEAFF. CDR3 DNA: TGTGCCAGCAGCCTAAGGGGACATAGTAACACTGAAGCTTTCTTT.

This clonotype was observed at least ten times. The chain is built from TRBV2 and TRBJ1-1; D uncertain. The CDR3 runs 16 residues. Trimming stripped 3 bases from V and 0 bases from J, with 14 bases between. Per germline, CDR1 SNHLY and CDR2 FYNNEI. The CDR3 DNA is TGTGCCAGCAGTGAGCTTTCCGCAGGCCTGAACACTGAAGCTTTCTTT. It yields the protein CASSELSAGLNTEAFF.

V gene TRBV5-4 combines with J gene TRBJ2-1; perhaps TRBD2 as D (6 bases). CDR1 and CDR2 from the germline V gene are SGHNT and YYREEE (reference sequence). The CDR3 consists of 14 residues. V gave up 4 bases and J gave up 8 bases, with 16 bases separating them. CDR3 in amino acids: CASSNQPGGDEQFF. The CDR3 DNA follows: TGTGCCAGCAGCAACCAGCCAGGCGGGGATGAGCAGTTCTTC.

In its sample, this clonotype was seen a few times. V usage is TRBV10-3 and J usage is TRBJ1-5; tentative D call: TRBD1 (5 bases). The CDR3 is 16 amino acids. The V end was cut by 2 bases, the J end by 0 bases, with 11 bases between. Germline CDR1 reads ENHRY; CDR2 reads SYGVKD. The CDR3 reads CAISETRGASNQPQHF. The CDR3 DNA follows: TGTGCCATCAGTGAGACTCGAGGGGCTAGCAATCAGCCCCAGCATTTT.

The chain joins TRBV7-9 to TRBJ2-2, with D perhaps matching TRBD1 (5 bases). This CDR3 contains 17 residues. Germline V lookup: CDR1 SEHNR, CDR2 FQNEAQ (reference sequence). Trimming cost V 3 bases and J 1 base, with 15 bases left between them. In nucleotides, the CDR3 is TGTGCCAGCAGCTTCCTAACGAGAGACAGGAACACCGGGGAGCTGTTTTTT. Amino acid sequence: CASSFLTRDRNTGELFF.

This clonotype was seen a handful of times. The chain is built from TRBV18 and TRBJ2-3; no definite D call. Per the germline V gene, CDR1 is KGHSH and CDR2 is LQKENI. The CDR3 has 16 residues. Trimming took 3 bases from V and 4 from J, leaving 17 bases between them. CDR3 DNA sequence: TGTGCCAGCTCACCGCCACCTACCTGGACGGCAGATACGCAGTATTTT. This gives the protein CASSPPPTWTADTQYF.

This clonotype was seen a handful of times. CDR3 bases: TGTGCCAGCAGCTTGGATTTAGGAGTTTACAATGAGCAGTTCTTC. The encoded protein is CASSLDLGVYNEQFF. The chain carries TRBV5-6 and TRBJ2-1, with D unclear. Trimming took off 0 bases at V and 4 bases at J, with 11 bases between the two ends. CDR3 length: 15 amino acids. Per the germline V gene, CDR1 is SGHDT and CDR2 is YYEEEE.

The J gene is TRBJ2-1, the V gene TRBV12-3 or TRBV12-4; possible D gene TRBD2, 7 bases. The CDR3 is 15 amino acids. V lost 5 bases, J lost 5 bases, and 16 bases lay in between. The CDR3 here is CASSPRYGGHNEQFF. CDR3 nucleotide sequence: TGTGCCAGCAGTCCCCGCTACGGGGGGCACAATGAGCAGTTCTTC.

In regard to this clonotype: This may come from a read error, since a much larger clone is one base off. The chain links TRBV27 to TRBJ2-3, with 10 bases that match TRBD2. Germline V CDR1 and CDR2: MNHEY, SMNVEV (reference sequence). Trimming removed 0 bases from V and 3 bases from J; junction bases left unmatched: 0. The CDR3 is 15 residues long. CDR3 region: CASSLSSGRTDTQYF. The CDR3 DNA reads TGTGCCAGCAGTTTATCTAGCGGGAGGACAGATACGCAGTATTTT.

This clonotype occurred a few times. The V gene is TRBV18, the J gene TRBJ1-1, with D unclear. CDR3 size: 15 residues. Trimming left V 2 bases short and J 1 base short, with 11 bases between. Germline assignment: CDR1 KGHSH and CDR2 LQKENI. The CDR3 sequence: CASSPWAGTNTEAFF. CDR3 bases: TGTGCCAGCTCACCATGGGCAGGAACGAACACTGAAGCTTTCTTT. Combining the CDR3 with reference TRBV18 and TRBJ1-1 gives the whole variable domain NAGVMQNPRHLVRRRGQEARLRCSPMKGHSHVYWYRQLPEEGLKFMVYLQKENIIDESGMPKERFSAEFPKEGPSILRIQQVVRGDSAAYFCASSPWAGTNTEAFFGQGTRLTVV.